These 27 T cell receptor beta chains came from one sample sequenced in a study of CD4 T cells in relation to SARS-CoV-2 and coronaviruses. These receptors lack a known antigen. Profiling relied on immunoSEQ multiplex PCR, and the TCRdb table lists in-frame clones only, not all of them. This table has over 35,000 clones, around four fifths appearing once. Material: memory CD4+ T cells from PBMCs, cultured in vitro. These receptors came from an adult with COVID-19.

Details on this clone: Other DNA sequences in the sample encode the same CDR3. The genes are TRBV2 and TRBJ2-1; 11 nucleotides line up with TRBD2. CDR3 length: 15 residues. Germline V gives CDR1 SNHLY, CDR2 FYNNEI. Trimming cost V 2 bases and J 6 bases; bases outside gene matches: 3. In DNA, the CDR3 is TGTGCCAGCAGTGAACTAGCGGGAGGTGGCAATGAGCAGTTCTTC. Translating it yields CASSELAGGGNEQFF.

This rearrangement joins TRBV11-2 to TRBJ2-1; 10 nucleotides agree with TRBD2. The length of the CDR3 is 17 residues. With V trimmed by 7 bases and J by 6 bases, 15 bases remained unmatched. From germline, CDR1 is SGHAT and CDR2 FQNNGV. CDR3 in DNA: TGTGCCAGCAAAGGTGGACTAGCGGACGTTCAACTCAATGAGCAGTTCTTC. Encoded protein: CASKGGLADVQLNEQFF.

The rearrangement links TRBV14 to TRBJ1-4, with D unresolved. V gave up 0 bases and J gave up 8 bases, with 7 bases separating them. Per germline, CDR1 SGHDN and CDR2 FVKESK. The CDR3 extends over 13 amino acids. The CDR3 coding sequence is TGTGCCAGCAGCCAAGAATTGGGGGAAAAACTGTTTTTT. This codes for CASSQELGEKLFF.

The V and J genes are TRBV7-9 and TRBJ2-7; 9 bases are a match to TRBD1. The junction had 7 bases not matched to a gene; V was cut back by 1 base and J by 3 bases. Germline assignment: CDR1 SEHNR and CDR2 FQNEAQ (reference sequence). This CDR3 is 16 amino acids long. CDR3 sequence: CASSLGVPTGGYEQYF. DNA for the CDR3: TGTGCCAGCAGCTTAGGAGTTCCGACAGGGGGCTACGAGCAGTACTTC.

The J gene is TRBJ2-5, the V gene TRBV12-3 or TRBV12-4; 8 nucleotides line up with TRBD1. The CDR3 spans 13 residues. V lost 5 bases, J lost 2 bases, and 1 base stayed unmatched. The CDR3 DNA follows: TGTGCCAGCAGTCACAGGGGGCAAGAGACCCAGTACTTC. Amino acids: CASSHRGQETQYF.

Turning to this clone: The same CDR3 is also encoded by other DNA sequences in this sample. The chain links TRBV27 to TRBJ2-5; 10 bases match TRBD2. CDR1 MNHEY and CDR2 SMNVEV come from the germline V gene (reference sequence). CDR3 length equals 15 residues. V gave up 5 bases and J gave up 5 bases; unmatched junction bases: 8. CDR3 loop: CASSPLAGGGETQYF. In nucleotides, the CDR3 is TGTGCCAGCAGTCCATTAGCGGGAGGTGGTGAGACCCAGTACTTC.

This rearrangement joins TRBV9 to TRBJ2-2; no clear D. Germline lookup yields CDR1 SGDLS and CDR2 YYNGEE. Trimming took 0 bases from V and 7 from J, leaving 7 bases between them. The CDR3 runs 13 residues. The DNA for the CDR3 is TGTGCCAGCAGCGTAGGGCGGAACGGGGAGCTGTTTTTT. Translated: CASSVGRNGELFF.

This sequence joins TRBV4-1 and TRBJ1-4; D may be TRBD1 (5 bases). CDR3 length: 15 amino acids. V dropped 6 bases and J dropped 7 bases, with 18 bases sitting between them. CDR1 and CDR2 from the germline V gene are MGHRA and YSYEKL. CDR3 residues: CASSQGGTRSEKLFF. CDR3 DNA: TGCGCCAGCAGTCAGGGCGGTACCCGCAGTGAAAAACTGTTTTTT.

The chain combines TRBV2 with TRBJ2-5; a possible D gene is TRBD1 (6 bases). V dropped 6 bases and J dropped 2 bases, with 13 bases sitting between them. In germline, CDR1 is SNHLY, CDR2 FYNNEI. This CDR3 contains 14 residues. CDR3 protein: CASSKQGKQETQYF. CDR3 sequence (DNA): TGTGCCAGCAGCAAACAGGGTAAACAAGAGACCCAGTACTTC.

The chain recombines TRBV14 with TRBJ2-2, with D maybe TRBD1 (6 bases). The V end lost 6 bases, the J end lost 5 bases, and 13 bases lay between the germline ends. Germline V gene data show CDR1 as SGHDN and CDR2 as FVKESK. There are 14 residues in the CDR3. CDR3 nucleotides: TGTGCCAGCAGACAAACAGGGAGAACCGGGGAGCTGTTTTTT. Its protein is CASRQTGRTGELFF.

V usage is TRBV28 and J usage is TRBJ2-7; the match to TRBD2 covers 7 bases. Germline CDR1 reads MDHEN; CDR2 reads SYDVKM. This CDR3 comprises 14 residues. Unmatched junction bases numbered 7, after V lost 2 bases and J lost 6 bases. CDR3 in amino acids: CASSLVAGVREQYF. The CDR3 nucleotides are TGTGCCAGCAGTTTAGTTGCGGGAGTTCGCGAGCAGTACTTC. Looking up the rest from reference TRBV28 and TRBJ2-7 gives the full variable domain: DVKVTQSSRYLVKRTGEKVFLECVQDMDHENMFWYRQDPGLGLRLIYFSYDVKMKEKGDIPEGYSVSREKKERFSLILESASTNQTSMYLCASSLVAGVREQYFGPGTRLTVT.

The V and J genes are TRBV5-4 and TRBJ2-5; 9 bases line up with TRBD2. The CDR3 extends over 15 amino acids. J gave up 2 bases and V 2 bases, and 4 bases lay outside the gene matches. Germline V gene lookup returns CDR1 SGHNT and CDR2 YYREEE (reference sequence). The CDR3 DNA is TGTGCCAGCAGCTTAACTAGCGGGTCACAAGAGACCCAGTACTTC. This sequence encodes CASSLTSGSQETQYF. The full variable domain, rest sourced from reference TRBV5-4 and TRBJ2-5, is ETGVTQSPTHLIKTRGQQVTLRCSSQSGHNTVSWYQQALGQGPQFIFQYYREEENGRGNFPPRFSGLQFPNYSSELNVNALELDDSALYLCASSLTSGSQETQYFGPGTRLLVL.

The CDR3 DNA is TGTGCCAGCAGTCCCTTTGGGGCATACAATGAGCAGTTCTTC. Its protein product is CASSPFGAYNEQFF. The chain has TRBV28 and TRBJ2-1; D possibly corresponds to TRBD1 (5 bases). The CDR3 runs to 14 residues. The germline V and J ends were trimmed by 5 bases and 4 bases, with 12 bases remaining between them. Germline V lookup: CDR1 MDHEN, CDR2 SYDVKM.

The chain joins TRBV13 to TRBJ2-1; D not resolved. Trimming took 3 bases from V and 10 from J, leaving 10 bases between them. The CDR3 spans 12 residues. Germline CDR1 PRHDT, CDR2 FYEKMQ (reference sequence). The CDR3 region is CASSLKTPEQFF. CDR3 coding DNA: TGTGCCAGCAGCTTGAAAACACCGGAGCAGTTCTTC.

The chain joins TRBV27 to TRBJ2-1; D possibly corresponds to TRBD2 (6 bases). Germline V gene lookup returns CDR1 MNHEY and CDR2 SMNVEV (reference sequence). CDR3 size: 16 residues. V gave up 5 bases and J gave up 5 bases, with 19 bases separating them. CDR3 protein: CASSPRRAPGHNEQFF. The CDR3 coding sequence is TGTGCCAGCAGTCCCCGGAGGGCCCCGGGCCACAATGAGCAGTTCTTC.

The genes are TRBV5-6 and TRBJ2-4; 12 nucleotides agree with TRBD1. The junction had 14 bases not matched to a gene; V was cut back by 6 bases and J by 7 bases. Germline V CDR1 and CDR2: SGHDT, YYEEEE. This CDR3 comprises 17 residues. Written as DNA, the CDR3 is TGTGCCAGCACCCGCGAGGGGACAGGGGGCAATTGGAACATTCAGTACTTC. Amino acid sequence: CASTREGTGGNWNIQYF.

This chain links TRBV19 with TRBJ1-5, with TRBD1 matching over 9 bases. The CDR3 extends over 13 amino acids. Germline-derived CDR1 and CDR2 are LNHDA and SQIVND (reference sequence). Trimming at V came to 8 bases and at J to 6 bases, leaving 5 bases not matched to a gene. CDR3 nucleotides: TGTGCCAGTGGGACAGGGCTCTTTCAGCCCCAGCATTTT. Translation: CASGTGLFQPQHF.

The chain combines TRBV5-4 with TRBJ2-2; no firm D call. V lost 1 base, J lost 2 bases, and 9 bases lay in between. CDR3 size: 15 residues. CDR1 and CDR2 (germline): SGHNT, YYREEE (reference sequence). CDR3 region: CASSLTRTNTGELFF. The CDR3 coding sequence is TGTGCCAGCAGCTTGACCAGGACCAACACCGGGGAGCTGTTTTTT.

This chain links TRBV7-2 with TRBJ2-3, with 7 bases identical to TRBD1. This CDR3 has 14 amino acids. Trimming at V came to 5 bases and at J to 2 bases, leaving 4 bases not matched to a gene. Germline V gene sequence: CDR1 SGHTA, CDR2 FQGNSA. In nucleotides, the CDR3 is TGTGCCAGCAGCCAGGGACAGATCACAGATACGCAGTATTTT. Residues: CASSQGQITDTQYF.

The chain employs TRBV4-2 and TRBJ2-3; 13 bases map to TRBD2. The CDR3 has 16 residues. Germline loops: CDR1 LGHNA, CDR2 YNFKEQ. V shed 5 bases, J shed 4 bases, and the junction held 6 bases outside the gene matches. This CDR3 is CASSSQLAGGADTQYF. As DNA, the CDR3 is TGTGCCAGCAGCTCACAACTAGCGGGAGGGGCAGATACGCAGTATTTT.

This clone was recorded once. The V gene is TRBV7-8, the J gene TRBJ2-2; TRBD1 is a possible D gene (6 bases). Looked up from germline, CDR1 is SGHVS and CDR2 is FQNEAQ. The CDR3 loop spans 12 amino acids. V lost 5 bases and J 6 bases, leaving 7 bases between the germline ends. The CDR3 protein is CASSPGAGELFF. The CDR3 DNA follows: TGTGCCAGCAGCCCAGGGGCCGGGGAGCTGTTTTTT.

The chain recombines TRBV9 with TRBJ1-3, with 9 nucleotides matching TRBD1. The CDR3 loop spans 17 amino acids. The V and J ends lost 5 bases and 4 bases, in that order; junction bases with no gene match: 13. Germline V gives CDR1 SGDLS, CDR2 YYNGEE. This CDR3 is CASSHRTGDISGNTIYF. CDR3 bases: TGTGCCAGCAGTCACAGGACAGGGGATATCTCCGGAAACACCATATATTTT.

This chain uses TRBV19 with TRBJ1-1, with D possibly matching TRBD1 (5 bases). The CDR3 loop spans 16 amino acids. Trimming took off 4 bases at V and 1 base at J, with 16 bases between the two ends. Germline-derived CDR1 and CDR2 are LNHDA and SQIVND (reference sequence). The CDR3 bases are TGTGCCAGTAGTACACTAAAGGGACGGGAGAACACTGAAGCTTTCTTT. The encoded protein is CASSTLKGRENTEAFF. The whole variable domain, filled in from reference TRBV19 and TRBJ1-1, reads DGGITQSPKYLFRKEGQNVTLSCEQNLNHDAMYWYRQDPGQGLRLIYYSQIVNDFQKGDIAEGYSVSREKKESFPLTVTSAQKNPTAFYLCASSTLKGRENTEAFFGQGTRLTVV.

The chain combines TRBV7-2 with TRBJ2-7; the D gene is possibly TRBD2 (6 bases). Trimming stripped 5 bases from V and 6 bases from J, with 17 bases between. CDR1 SGHTA and CDR2 FQGNSA come from the germline V gene. This CDR3 region has 14 residues. CDR3 protein: CASSPGLRDREQYF. The CDR3 coding sequence is TGTGCCAGCAGCCCGGGACTGAGGGACCGCGAGCAGTACTTC.

This clone has only a few counts. The genes are TRBV15 and TRBJ1-6; TRBD1 might be the D (6 bases). CDR1 is LNHNV and CDR2 is YYDKDF in the germline V gene (reference sequence). CDR3 length equals 13 residues. V was cut by 6 bases and J by 6 bases, with 9 bases left in between. The CDR3 is CATSRTANSPLHF. The CDR3 DNA follows: TGTGCCACCAGTAGGACAGCTAATTCACCCCTCCACTTT.

This clone was found a few times. V and J are TRBV7-6 and TRBJ2-7; 9 bases agree with TRBD1. Trimming took 5 bases from V and 5 from J; bases not matched to a gene: 4. The CDR3 is made up of 13 amino acids. Germline CDR1 SGHVS, CDR2 FNYEAQ. CDR3 region: CASSGTGSHEQYF. DNA for the CDR3: TGTGCCAGCAGCGGGACAGGGTCCCACGAGCAGTACTTC.

This clone was recorded once. The rearrangement links TRBV7-3 to TRBJ2-3; no clear D gene. This CDR3 has 13 amino acids. Germline-derived CDR1 and CDR2 are SGHTA and FQGTGA. V was trimmed by 0 bases and J by 3 bases, leaving 4 bases between them. The CDR3 loop is CASSLTQTDTQYF. The CDR3 nucleotides are TGTGCCAGCAGCTTAACCCAGACAGATACGCAGTATTTT.